This is a list of T cell receptor beta chains from one sample in a study of shared clonotypes between healthy human individuals. Repertoires were generated with immunoSEQ multiplex PCR, while TCRdb's copy carries only in-frame clones and drops some. The sample shows hundreds of thousands of clones, less than 80% of them seen only once. Specimen: memory CD4+ T cells sorted from blood. All receptors derive from a woman in her thirties in good health. The conserved cysteine and the conserved F or W are not part of the CDR3 here. Fields, in order: J gene, CDR3 length, V gene, clone size, CDR3 protein. Size tells how often a clone was seen (once, few, many) or the class of an expanded clone, and some rows leave it out.

J gene: TRBJ1-5
CDR3 length: 15
V gene: TRBV4-2
clone size: -
CDR3 protein: ASSLHGTDYSNQPQH

J gene: TRBJ2-2
CDR3 length: 12
V gene: TRBV10-2
clone size: -
CDR3 protein: ASEAGVNTGELF

J gene: TRBJ2-1
CDR3 length: 13
V gene: TRBV27
clone size: -
CDR3 protein: ASRDRGLAGEWLF

J gene: TRBJ2-1
CDR3 length: 12
V gene: TRBV10-3
clone size: -
CDR3 protein: AIGATGRINEQF

J gene: TRBJ2-2
CDR3 length: 13
V gene: TRBV7-2
clone size: -
CDR3 protein: ASSAPIRNTGELF

J gene: TRBJ2-3
CDR3 length: 12
V gene: TRBV19
clone size: -
CDR3 protein: ASSPTLGVHTQY

J gene: TRBJ2-1
CDR3 length: 13
V gene: TRBV9
clone size: -
CDR3 protein: ASSVGGSGNNEQF

J gene: TRBJ2-1
CDR3 length: 13
V gene: TRBV11-2
clone size: -
CDR3 protein: ASSLGWAAYNEQF

J gene: TRBJ1-1
CDR3 length: 10
V gene: TRBV6-6
clone size: -
CDR3 protein: ASSYEALEAF

J gene: TRBJ2-2
CDR3 length: 13
V gene: TRBV28
clone size: -
CDR3 protein: ASSFRRGGTGELF

J gene: TRBJ2-7
CDR3 length: 14
V gene: TRBV7-8
clone size: -
CDR3 protein: ASMGAIGSYSYEQY

J gene: TRBJ2-5
CDR3 length: 10
V gene: TRBV10-3
clone size: few
CDR3 protein: AISETQETQY

J gene: TRBJ2-7
CDR3 length: 12
V gene: TRBV4-1
clone size: -
CDR3 protein: ASSQLAGGAEQY

J gene: TRBJ2-7
CDR3 length: 14
V gene: TRBV7-9
clone size: -
CDR3 protein: ASSSQRGGSSYEQY

J gene: TRBJ2-4
CDR3 length: 15
V gene: TRBV7-2
clone size: -
CDR3 protein: ASSPSAGLWAKNIQY

J gene: TRBJ2-3
CDR3 length: 12
V gene: TRBV7-2
clone size: -
CDR3 protein: ASSLDPSTDTQY

J gene: TRBJ2-7
CDR3 length: 15
V gene: TRBV7-9
clone size: -
CDR3 protein: ASSLARTGGLRYEQY

J gene: TRBJ2-5
CDR3 length: 11
V gene: TRBV30
clone size: once
CDR3 protein: AWSVLGAKTQY

J gene: TRBJ2-2
CDR3 length: 17
V gene: TRBV9
clone size: -
CDR3 protein: ASSVAEGPGLANTGELF

J gene: TRBJ2-1
CDR3 length: 14
V gene: TRBV5-6
clone size: -
CDR3 protein: ASRPLIAGGLNEQF

J gene: TRBJ1-1
CDR3 length: 15
V gene: TRBV5-1
clone size: -
CDR3 protein: ASSSFSKAGMNTEAF

J gene: TRBJ2-1
CDR3 length: 13
V gene: TRBV7-9
clone size: -
CDR3 protein: ASSLVSGSSYEQF

J gene: TRBJ1-2
CDR3 length: 11
V gene: TRBV19
clone size: -
CDR3 protein: ASSRQGPYGYT

J gene: TRBJ1-6
CDR3 length: 12
V gene: TRBV30
clone size: -
CDR3 protein: ATPGGRGNSPLH

J gene: -
CDR3 length: 13
V gene: TRBV19
clone size: -
CDR3 protein: ASSIGGSLSYEQY

J gene: TRBJ2-7
CDR3 length: 14
V gene: TRBV9
clone size: -
CDR3 protein: ASSVGLAETSYEQY

J gene: TRBJ1-1
CDR3 length: 12
V gene: TRBV2
clone size: once
CDR3 protein: ASIGGEVVAEAF

J gene: TRBJ2-2
CDR3 length: 11
V gene: TRBV5-4
clone size: once
CDR3 protein: ASSLSGTGELF

J gene: TRBJ2-2
CDR3 length: 15
V gene: TRBV7-5
clone size: -
CDR3 protein: VRSLSCKDANTGELF

J gene: TRBJ2-7
CDR3 length: 12
V gene: TRBV6-1
clone size: -
CDR3 protein: ASSAGTGSYEQY

J gene: TRBJ1-1
CDR3 length: 12
V gene: TRBV6-4
clone size: -
CDR3 protein: ASRLQDMNTEAF

J gene: TRBJ1-2
CDR3 length: 13
V gene: TRBV2
clone size: few
CDR3 protein: ASSFKGGINYGYT

J gene: TRBJ1-3
CDR3 length: 11
V gene: TRBV27
clone size: -
CDR3 protein: ASKNGAGNTIY

J gene: TRBJ2-5
CDR3 length: 14
V gene: TRBV11-2
clone size: -
CDR3 protein: ASSLGTSGRQETQY

J gene: TRBJ2-3
CDR3 length: 13
V gene: TRBV10-1
clone size: -
CDR3 protein: ASSESRGYTDTQY

J gene: TRBJ2-2
CDR3 length: 13
V gene: TRBV2
clone size: few
CDR3 protein: ASRPRGIESGELF

J gene: TRBJ2-1
CDR3 length: 14
V gene: TRBV9
clone size: -
CDR3 protein: ASSGGRGSSYNEQF

J gene: TRBJ2-2
CDR3 length: 13
V gene: TRBV6-1
clone size: -
CDR3 protein: ASSQQGASTGELF

J gene: TRBJ2-3
CDR3 length: 13
V gene: TRBV29-1
clone size: -
CDR3 protein: SVERIAGGIDTQY

J gene: TRBJ2-3
CDR3 length: 13
V gene: TRBV5-1
clone size: -
CDR3 protein: ASSLVGYVTDTQY

J gene: TRBJ2-2
CDR3 length: 14
V gene: TRBV14
clone size: -
CDR3 protein: ASSQPGGPAAGELF

J gene: TRBJ1-2
CDR3 length: 13
V gene: TRBV28
clone size: -
CDR3 protein: ASSLIWESNYGYT

J gene: TRBJ1-5
CDR3 length: 10
V gene: TRBV19
clone size: few
CDR3 protein: ASSPNNQPQH

J gene: TRBJ2-3
CDR3 length: 15
V gene: TRBV11-2
clone size: -
CDR3 protein: ASREKKRTTSTDTQY

J gene: TRBJ1-5
CDR3 length: 12
V gene: TRBV15
clone size: -
CDR3 protein: ATSSLQGNQPQH

J gene: TRBJ2-7
CDR3 length: 12
V gene: TRBV6-6
clone size: -
CDR3 protein: ASSPRTSDYEQY

J gene: TRBJ2-7
CDR3 length: 13
V gene: TRBV15
clone size: -
CDR3 protein: ATSRTSGSNYEQY

J gene: TRBJ1-2
CDR3 length: 9
V gene: TRBV5-6
clone size: -
CDR3 protein: ASSLGPVHD

J gene: TRBJ2-7
CDR3 length: 11
V gene: TRBV10-3
clone size: -
CDR3 protein: AISSYGGYEQY

J gene: TRBJ1-2
CDR3 length: 11
V gene: TRBV7-9
clone size: -
CDR3 protein: ASSFGQGYGYT

J gene: TRBJ2-5
CDR3 length: 13
V gene: TRBV5-1
clone size: -
CDR3 protein: ASSLANRVEETQY